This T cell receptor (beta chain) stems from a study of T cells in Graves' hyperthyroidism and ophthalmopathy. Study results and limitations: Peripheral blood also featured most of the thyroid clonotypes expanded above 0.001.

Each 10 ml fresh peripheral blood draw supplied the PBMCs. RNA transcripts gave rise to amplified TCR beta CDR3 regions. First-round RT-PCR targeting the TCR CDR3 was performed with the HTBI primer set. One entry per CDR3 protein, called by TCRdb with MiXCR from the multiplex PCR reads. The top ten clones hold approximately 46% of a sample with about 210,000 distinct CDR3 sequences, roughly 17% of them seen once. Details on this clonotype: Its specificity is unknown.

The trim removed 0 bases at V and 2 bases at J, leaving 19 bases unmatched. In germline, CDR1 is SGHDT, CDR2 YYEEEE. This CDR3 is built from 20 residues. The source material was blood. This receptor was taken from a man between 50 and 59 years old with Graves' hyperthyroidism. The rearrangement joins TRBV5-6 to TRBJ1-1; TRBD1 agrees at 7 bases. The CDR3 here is CASSLVWTGRAYAPNTEAFF. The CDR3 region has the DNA TGTGCCAGCAGCTTGGTTTGGACAGGTCGCGCCTACGCCCCTAACACTGAAGCTTTCTTT. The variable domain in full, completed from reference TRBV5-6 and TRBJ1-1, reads DAGVTQSPTHLIKTRGQQVTLRCSPKSGHDTVSWYQQALGQGPQFIFQYYEEEERQRGNFPDRFSGHQFPNYSSELNVNALLLGDSALYLCASSLVWTGRAYAPNTEAFFGQGTRLTVV.